Following are 13 T cell receptor beta chains from one sample sequenced in a study of T cell repertoires in cytomegalovirus infection. TCRdb independently ran MiXCR on the reads; one entry per CDR3 protein. The sample shows hundreds of thousands of distinct CDR3 sequences, roughly 17% of them seen only once. The sequencing input was PBMCs. The receptors were sampled from a human donor in good health (CMV status not recorded). Some clones in this sample may be carry-over from other donors' samples.

CDR3 coding DNA: TGTGCCAGCTGTGGGACAGCCATATACGAGCAGTACTTC. This sequence encodes CASCGTAIYEQYF. The chain recombines TRBV28 with TRBJ2-7; 7 bases line up with TRBD1. This CDR3 spans 13 amino acids. V lost 8 bases, J lost 4 bases, and 8 bases stayed unmatched. Germline CDR1 reads MDHEN; CDR2 reads SYDVKM.

The sample holds a few counts of this clonotype. The chain employs TRBV6-6 and TRBJ2-6, with D perhaps given as TRBD1 or TRBD2 (6 bases each). Germline CDR1 and CDR2: MNHNY and SVGAGI (reference sequence). Between the trimmed V and J ends, which lost 4 bases and 0 bases, there was a span of 16 bases. This CDR3 is built from 18 residues. CDR3 protein: CASSSRHGGGSGANVLTF. The CDR3 nucleotides are TGTGCCAGCAGTTCCCGACACGGGGGCGGCTCTGGGGCCAACGTCCTGACTTTC.

This clonotype was counted only a few times. V gene TRBV20-1 combines with J gene TRBJ1-1; possibly TRBD1 for D (6 bases). The CDR3 loop spans 13 amino acids. The V end lost 1 base, the J end lost 4 bases, and 10 bases lay between the germline ends. Germline V gives CDR1 DFQATT, CDR2 SNEGSKA (reference sequence). The CDR3 spells CSARAGAGTEAFF. CDR3 DNA: TGCAGTGCTAGAGCAGGGGCGGGCACTGAAGCTTTCTTT.

This clonotype has more than one count but fewer than ten. V gene TRBV12-3 or TRBV12-4 combines with J gene TRBJ1-2; no definite D call. CDR3 size: 12 residues. V shed 9 bases and J shed 3 bases, with 11 bases lying between them. The CDR3, as DNA: TGTGCCAGTTCGGCGGGTGACTATGGCTACACCTTC. Translated: CASSAGDYGYTF.

The chain joins TRBV3-1 to TRBJ2-5; 9 bases align to TRBD1. The CDR3 totals 15 residues. V shed 4 bases and J 1 base; nucleotides not matched to a gene: 4. Germline CDR1 LGHDT, CDR2 YNNKEL (reference sequence). The CDR3 protein is CASSPGQGGQETQYF. As DNA, the CDR3 is TGTGCCAGCAGCCCGGGACAGGGTGGCCAAGAGACCCAGTACTTC.

This clonotype has a count of ten or more. The chain links TRBV6-5 to TRBJ2-5; TRBD1 agrees at 7 bases. From germline, CDR1 is MNHEY and CDR2 SVGAGI. This CDR3 spans 16 amino acids. J lost 1 base, V lost 1 base, and 6 bases had no gene match. This CDR3 is CASSYWAGGSQETQYF. The DNA of the CDR3 is TGTGCCAGCAGTTACTGGGCAGGGGGATCCCAAGAGACCCAGTACTTC.

This clonotype turned up a few times. V gene TRBV5-1 combines with J gene TRBJ2-7; TRBD1 might be the D (7 bases). CDR1 SGHRS and CDR2 YFSETQ come from the germline V gene. V was cut by 4 bases and J by 6 bases, with 17 bases left in between. The CDR3 covers 14 residues. CDR3 amino acids: CASSQGGEGLEQYF. DNA of the CDR3: TGCGCCAGCAGCCAGGGGGGAGAAGGACTCGAGCAGTACTTC.

This chain's CDR3 is CSASGRALYSYEQYF. CDR3 nucleotide sequence: TGCAGTGCTAGCGGCAGGGCCCTATACTCCTACGAGCAGTACTTC. The rearrangement links TRBV20-1 to TRBJ2-7; possibly TRBD1 for D (5 bases). Trimming took off 3 bases at V and 0 bases at J, with 15 bases between the two ends. The CDR3 is made up of 15 amino acids. Germline V lookup: CDR1 DFQATT, CDR2 SNEGSKA (reference sequence).

This clonotype occurred many times. This chain connects TRBV19 to TRBJ2-3; a weak D match, TRBD2 (7 bases). The CDR3 totals 15 residues. V was shortened by 9 bases and J by 4 bases, with 20 bases between the two germline ends. Germline V gene lookup returns CDR1 LNHDA and CDR2 SQIVND (reference sequence). The CDR3 loop is CASGPLGGRADTQYF. The CDR3 DNA sequence: TGTGCCAGCGGACCCTTGGGGGGGCGAGCAGATACGCAGTATTTT.

The chain has TRBV4-2 and TRBJ1-5; D ambiguous. Between the trimmed V and J ends, which lost 7 bases and 6 bases, there was a span of 22 bases. This CDR3 has 16 residues. From germline, CDR1 is LGHNA and CDR2 YNFKEQ. As DNA, the CDR3 is TGTGCCAGCACCAGTGAGTACACCAGACCATTTCAGCCCCAGCATTTT. Amino acids: CASTSEYTRPFQPQHF.

This clonotype was found many times. The chain uses TRBV7-2 and TRBJ1-6; possibly TRBD1 for D (5 bases). V was shortened by 2 bases and J by 3 bases, with 8 bases between the two germline ends. CDR1 is SGHTA, CDR2 FQGNSA, per germline. This CDR3 has 15 amino acids. The CDR3 coding sequence is TGTGCCAGCAGCTTACAGCAGGGCTATAATTCACCCCTCCACTTT. Translation: CASSLQQGYNSPLHF.

Ten or more counts support this clonotype. The chain employs TRBV11-2 and TRBJ2-5; TRBD1 or TRBD2 may be the D gene (5 bases each). The CDR3 has 16 amino acids. V was cut by 1 base and J by 5 bases, with 17 bases left in between. Germline V gives CDR1 SGHAT, CDR2 FQNNGV. The CDR3 sequence: CASSLGSVGERETQYF. The DNA for the CDR3 is TGTGCCAGCAGCTTAGGATCTGTGGGGGAAAGGGAGACCCAGTACTTC.

This clonotype came up a few times. In nucleotides, the CDR3 is TGTGCCAGCAGTGACTTAGGGGGCGCGGACACCGGGGAGCTGTTTTTT. Its protein is CASSDLGGADTGELFF. J is TRBJ2-2 and V is TRBV6-5, with TRBD1 identical over 7 bases. The junction had 9 bases not matched to a gene; V was cut back by 5 bases and J by 3 bases. The germline CDR1 and CDR2 sequences are MNHEY and SVGAGI. The CDR3 contains 16 residues.